Listed here are 19 T cell receptor beta chains from one sample, sequenced in a study of low-dose radiotherapy and immunotherapy resistance in tumors. First-strand cDNA used TRAV- and TRBV-specific primers, covering alpha and beta chains. TCRs underwent roughly 20 PCR cycles of amplification with a constant-region primer and V-primer adapter. MiXCR was run by TCRdb on the reads, yielding one entry per CDR3 protein. The sample lists 75,000 to 95,000 distinct CDR3 sequences; more than 8.5% were seen once. Time point specified: before trial treatment. Sequences were derived from PBMCs, sampled before treatment. These receptor sequences come from a male donor with prostate cancer.

The rearrangement uses TRBV4-2 and TRBJ2-1; TRBD1 or TRBD2 may be the D gene (7 bases each). CDR1 and CDR2 (germline): LGHNA, YNFKEQ. This CDR3 is 17 amino acids long. The V and J ends lost 4 bases and 12 bases respectively, with 28 bases between them. Here the CDR3 reads CASSLLRGRELGDTQFF. The CDR3 DNA reads as TGTGCCAGCAGCCTCTTGAGGGGGCGGGAGCTGGGAGATACGCAGTTCTTC.

This clonotype was detected many times. The chain uses TRBV30 and TRBJ2-2; D call uncertain. Trimming left V 2 bases short and J 1 base short, with 8 bases between. Germline-derived CDR1 and CDR2 are GTSNPN and SVGIG (reference sequence). This CDR3 has 14 amino acids. The DNA for the CDR3 is TGTGCCTGGAGTCCTCAGATGAACACCGGGGAGCTGTTTTTT. Its protein product is CAWSPQMNTGELFF.

On this clonotype itself: Since a far larger clone is one base different, this is likely a read error. V and J are TRBV5-1 and TRBJ2-7; possibly TRBD1 for D (5 bases). CDR1 SGHRS and CDR2 YFSETQ come from the germline V gene. The CDR3 is 13 amino acids. The CDR3, as DNA: TGTGCCAGCAGCTTTGGTCAGGGAAACGAGCAGTACTTC. Amino acid sequence: CASSFGQGNEQYF.

In this sample, this clonotype turned up many times. The chain uses TRBV6-2 or TRBV6-3 and TRBJ2-7, with TRBD2 identical over 12 bases. Germline CDR1 and CDR2: MNHEY and SVGEGT. The CDR3 sequence is 14 residues long. V gave up 7 bases and J gave up 3 bases; unmatched junction bases: 4. For the CDR3, the DNA is TGTGCCAGCACCTTGACTAGCGGGAGCTACGAGCAGTACTTC. This translates into CASTLTSGSYEQYF.

The V gene is TRBV5-1, the J gene TRBJ2-5; 10 bases match TRBD2. J lost 4 bases, V lost 6 bases, and 12 bases had no gene match. The CDR3 spans 16 residues. Germline CDR1 and CDR2: SGHRS and YFSETQ. In DNA, the CDR3 is TGCGCCAGCAACCCTCAAGCAGCGGGAGGGATAGAGACCCAGTACTTC. It specifies CASNPQAAGGIETQYF. Combining the CDR3 with reference TRBV5-1 and TRBJ2-5 gives the whole variable domain KAGVTQTPRYLIKTRGQQVTLSCSPISGHRSVSWYQQTPGQGLQFLFEYFSETQRNKGNFPGRFSGRQFSNSRSEMNVSTLELGDSALYLCASNPQAAGGIETQYFGPGTRLLVL.

This clonotype came up many times. This chain joins TRBV2 and TRBJ2-1; 10 bases are shared with TRBD2. CDR1 is SNHLY, CDR2 FYNNEI, per germline. Trimming cost V 5 bases and J 2 bases; bases outside gene matches: 3. CDR3 length equals 15 residues. The CDR3 bases are TGTGCCAGCAGTACTAGCGGGACCACCTACAATGAGCAGTTCTTC. Encoded protein: CASSTSGTTYNEQFF. The variable domain in full, with the rest retrieved from reference TRBV2 and TRBJ2-1, is EPEVTQTPSHQVTQMGQEVILRCVPISNHLYFYWYRQILGQKVEFLVSFYNNEISEKSEIFDDQFSVERPDGSNFTLKIRSTKLEDSAMYFCASSTSGTTYNEQFFGPGTRLTVL.

This clonotype appeared many times. This chain links TRBV28 with TRBJ2-2; D gene ambiguous. Trimming pared 6 bases from V and 7 bases from J, leaving 6 bases between. The CDR3 totals 11 residues. Germline V gene data show CDR1 as MDHEN and CDR2 as SYDVKM. The CDR3 here is CASRRIGELFF. DNA of the CDR3: TGTGCCAGCAGACGAATCGGGGAGCTGTTTTTT.

This clonotype was observed many times. The J gene is TRBJ1-2, the V gene TRBV25-1; 8 positions match TRBD1. V lost 4 bases to trimming and J lost 1 base; unmatched junction nucleotides: 5. Germline CDR1 reads MGHDK; CDR2 reads SYGVNS. The CDR3 is made up of 15 amino acids. The CDR3 is CASSVDRGGNYGYTF. The CDR3 DNA reads TGTGCCAGCAGTGTCGACAGGGGCGGTAACTATGGCTACACCTTC.

This clonotype was counted many times. The chain is built from TRBV3-1 and TRBJ2-2, with D unclear. Trimming stripped 7 bases from V and 8 bases from J, with 8 bases between. Germline V lookup: CDR1 LGHDT, CDR2 YNNKEL (reference sequence). The CDR3 totals 11 residues. In DNA, the CDR3 is TGTGCCAGCACAGATTATGGGGAGCTGTTTTTT. Its protein is CASTDYGELFF.

This clonotype was recorded many times. The rearrangement joins TRBV28 to TRBJ2-7; 8 bases match TRBD1. Germline loops: CDR1 MDHEN, CDR2 SYDVKM. The trim removed 5 bases at V and 1 base at J, leaving 7 bases unmatched. The CDR3 is made up of 15 amino acids. Here the CDR3 reads CASSPRTGYSYEQYF. As DNA, the CDR3 is TGTGCCAGCAGTCCCCGGACAGGGTATTCCTACGAGCAGTACTTC.

This clonotype was counted at least ten times. The V call is TRBV7-2, the J call TRBJ2-3; 7 positions match TRBD2. This CDR3 is 15 amino acids long. From germline, CDR1 is SGHTA and CDR2 FQGNSA. V was pared by 3 bases and J by 6 bases, with 9 bases of the junction left unmatched. In DNA form, the CDR3 reads TGTGCCAGCAGCTTCGGCAGCGGGGAGGGGGATACGCAGTATTTT. Translation: CASSFGSGEGDTQYF.

Ten or more counts support this clonotype. The gene calls are TRBV29-1 and TRBJ1-1; D is uncertain. Between the trimmed V and J ends, which lost 4 bases and 4 bases, there was a span of 4 bases. Germline V CDR1 and CDR2: SQVTM, ANQGSEA. The CDR3 runs 10 residues. For the CDR3, the DNA is TGCAGCGTTGTGGGCACTGAAGCTTTCTTT. Protein: CSVVGTEAFF.

CDR3 nucleotide sequence: TGTGCCAGTAGACAGGGGTACACTGAAGCTTTCTTT. Its protein is CASRQGYTEAFF. This chain links TRBV19 with TRBJ1-1; 7 nucleotides agree with TRBD1. With V trimmed by 6 bases and J by 3 bases, 1 base remained unmatched. Germline V gene data show CDR1 as LNHDA and CDR2 as SQIVND (reference sequence). This CDR3 has 12 amino acids. Supplemented by reference TRBV19 and TRBJ1-1, the full variable domain reads DGGITQSPKYLFRKEGQNVTLSCEQNLNHDAMYWYRQDPGQGLRLIYYSQIVNDFQKGDIAEGYSVSREKKESFPLTVTSAQKNPTAFYLCASRQGYTEAFFGQGTRLTVV.

This clonotype has ten or more counts. The chain combines TRBV19 with TRBJ2-5, with D maybe TRBD2 (5 bases). Germline lookup yields CDR1 LNHDA and CDR2 SQIVND (reference sequence). The CDR3 totals 14 residues. The V gene lost 5 bases and the J gene lost 4 bases, with 14 bases spanning the gap. CDR3 protein: CASSPGLNGETQYF. The CDR3 coding sequence is TGTGCCAGTAGTCCAGGACTCAACGGAGAGACCCAGTACTTC. Together with reference TRBV19 and TRBJ2-5, the CDR3 gives the full variable domain: DGGITQSPKYLFRKEGQNVTLSCEQNLNHDAMYWYRQDPGQGLRLIYYSQIVNDFQKGDIAEGYSVSREKKESFPLTVTSAQKNPTAFYLCASSPGLNGETQYFGPGTRLLVL.

Regarding this clonotype: A much larger clone lies a single base off, so this may be a read error. This sequence joins TRBV20-1 and TRBJ2-1, with D perhaps given as TRBD1 or TRBD2 (6 bases each). This CDR3 spans 13 amino acids. The germline V gene has CDR1 DFQATT and CDR2 SNEGSKA (reference sequence). V was cut by 7 bases and J by 10 bases, with 20 bases left in between. CDR3 in DNA: TGCAGTGAAAAGGGGGGAGGATCCTACGAGCAGTTCTTC. It encodes CSEKGGGSYEQFF.

This clonotype was recorded at least ten times. The gene calls are TRBV6-6 and TRBJ2-7, with 16 bases lining up with TRBD2. V dropped 6 bases and J dropped 0; count of bases not matched to a gene: 11. The CDR3 covers 19 residues. The germline V gene encodes CDR1 MNHNY and CDR2 SVGAGI (reference sequence). CDR3 amino acids: CASSASGTSGRVSSYEQYF. CDR3 sequence (DNA): TGTGCCAGCAGCGCTTCCGGGACTAGCGGGAGGGTAAGCTCCTACGAGCAGTACTTC.

This clonotype occurred many times. V gene TRBV12-3 or TRBV12-4 combines with J gene TRBJ2-7; 9 bases are a match to TRBD1. There are 15 residues in the CDR3. Trimming cost V 3 bases and J 5 bases; bases outside gene matches: 8. The CDR3 DNA follows: TGTGCCAGCAGTTTTTTCGGGACAGGGTCCAACGAGCAGTACTTC. Translated, it gives CASSFFGTGSNEQYF.

This clonotype has ten or more counts. This sequence joins TRBV12-3 or TRBV12-4 and TRBJ2-3; 9 bases are a match to TRBD2. J gave up 0 bases and V 3 bases, and 4 bases lay outside the gene matches. This CDR3 spans 16 amino acids. CDR3 region: CASSLTSGSSTDTQYF. The CDR3 DNA reads as TGTGCCAGCAGTTTGACTAGCGGCTCAAGCACAGATACGCAGTATTTT.

This clonotype was observed at least ten times. The chain has TRBV3-1 and TRBJ2-1, with 14 bases identical to TRBD2. Germline-derived CDR1 and CDR2 are LGHDT and YNNKEL (reference sequence). The V and J ends lost 3 bases and 8 bases, in that order; junction bases with no gene match: 0. CDR3 size: 14 residues. The CDR3 region has the DNA TGTGCCAGCAGCCAGACTAGCGGGAGGGATGAGCAGTTCTTC. This codes for CASSQTSGRDEQFF.